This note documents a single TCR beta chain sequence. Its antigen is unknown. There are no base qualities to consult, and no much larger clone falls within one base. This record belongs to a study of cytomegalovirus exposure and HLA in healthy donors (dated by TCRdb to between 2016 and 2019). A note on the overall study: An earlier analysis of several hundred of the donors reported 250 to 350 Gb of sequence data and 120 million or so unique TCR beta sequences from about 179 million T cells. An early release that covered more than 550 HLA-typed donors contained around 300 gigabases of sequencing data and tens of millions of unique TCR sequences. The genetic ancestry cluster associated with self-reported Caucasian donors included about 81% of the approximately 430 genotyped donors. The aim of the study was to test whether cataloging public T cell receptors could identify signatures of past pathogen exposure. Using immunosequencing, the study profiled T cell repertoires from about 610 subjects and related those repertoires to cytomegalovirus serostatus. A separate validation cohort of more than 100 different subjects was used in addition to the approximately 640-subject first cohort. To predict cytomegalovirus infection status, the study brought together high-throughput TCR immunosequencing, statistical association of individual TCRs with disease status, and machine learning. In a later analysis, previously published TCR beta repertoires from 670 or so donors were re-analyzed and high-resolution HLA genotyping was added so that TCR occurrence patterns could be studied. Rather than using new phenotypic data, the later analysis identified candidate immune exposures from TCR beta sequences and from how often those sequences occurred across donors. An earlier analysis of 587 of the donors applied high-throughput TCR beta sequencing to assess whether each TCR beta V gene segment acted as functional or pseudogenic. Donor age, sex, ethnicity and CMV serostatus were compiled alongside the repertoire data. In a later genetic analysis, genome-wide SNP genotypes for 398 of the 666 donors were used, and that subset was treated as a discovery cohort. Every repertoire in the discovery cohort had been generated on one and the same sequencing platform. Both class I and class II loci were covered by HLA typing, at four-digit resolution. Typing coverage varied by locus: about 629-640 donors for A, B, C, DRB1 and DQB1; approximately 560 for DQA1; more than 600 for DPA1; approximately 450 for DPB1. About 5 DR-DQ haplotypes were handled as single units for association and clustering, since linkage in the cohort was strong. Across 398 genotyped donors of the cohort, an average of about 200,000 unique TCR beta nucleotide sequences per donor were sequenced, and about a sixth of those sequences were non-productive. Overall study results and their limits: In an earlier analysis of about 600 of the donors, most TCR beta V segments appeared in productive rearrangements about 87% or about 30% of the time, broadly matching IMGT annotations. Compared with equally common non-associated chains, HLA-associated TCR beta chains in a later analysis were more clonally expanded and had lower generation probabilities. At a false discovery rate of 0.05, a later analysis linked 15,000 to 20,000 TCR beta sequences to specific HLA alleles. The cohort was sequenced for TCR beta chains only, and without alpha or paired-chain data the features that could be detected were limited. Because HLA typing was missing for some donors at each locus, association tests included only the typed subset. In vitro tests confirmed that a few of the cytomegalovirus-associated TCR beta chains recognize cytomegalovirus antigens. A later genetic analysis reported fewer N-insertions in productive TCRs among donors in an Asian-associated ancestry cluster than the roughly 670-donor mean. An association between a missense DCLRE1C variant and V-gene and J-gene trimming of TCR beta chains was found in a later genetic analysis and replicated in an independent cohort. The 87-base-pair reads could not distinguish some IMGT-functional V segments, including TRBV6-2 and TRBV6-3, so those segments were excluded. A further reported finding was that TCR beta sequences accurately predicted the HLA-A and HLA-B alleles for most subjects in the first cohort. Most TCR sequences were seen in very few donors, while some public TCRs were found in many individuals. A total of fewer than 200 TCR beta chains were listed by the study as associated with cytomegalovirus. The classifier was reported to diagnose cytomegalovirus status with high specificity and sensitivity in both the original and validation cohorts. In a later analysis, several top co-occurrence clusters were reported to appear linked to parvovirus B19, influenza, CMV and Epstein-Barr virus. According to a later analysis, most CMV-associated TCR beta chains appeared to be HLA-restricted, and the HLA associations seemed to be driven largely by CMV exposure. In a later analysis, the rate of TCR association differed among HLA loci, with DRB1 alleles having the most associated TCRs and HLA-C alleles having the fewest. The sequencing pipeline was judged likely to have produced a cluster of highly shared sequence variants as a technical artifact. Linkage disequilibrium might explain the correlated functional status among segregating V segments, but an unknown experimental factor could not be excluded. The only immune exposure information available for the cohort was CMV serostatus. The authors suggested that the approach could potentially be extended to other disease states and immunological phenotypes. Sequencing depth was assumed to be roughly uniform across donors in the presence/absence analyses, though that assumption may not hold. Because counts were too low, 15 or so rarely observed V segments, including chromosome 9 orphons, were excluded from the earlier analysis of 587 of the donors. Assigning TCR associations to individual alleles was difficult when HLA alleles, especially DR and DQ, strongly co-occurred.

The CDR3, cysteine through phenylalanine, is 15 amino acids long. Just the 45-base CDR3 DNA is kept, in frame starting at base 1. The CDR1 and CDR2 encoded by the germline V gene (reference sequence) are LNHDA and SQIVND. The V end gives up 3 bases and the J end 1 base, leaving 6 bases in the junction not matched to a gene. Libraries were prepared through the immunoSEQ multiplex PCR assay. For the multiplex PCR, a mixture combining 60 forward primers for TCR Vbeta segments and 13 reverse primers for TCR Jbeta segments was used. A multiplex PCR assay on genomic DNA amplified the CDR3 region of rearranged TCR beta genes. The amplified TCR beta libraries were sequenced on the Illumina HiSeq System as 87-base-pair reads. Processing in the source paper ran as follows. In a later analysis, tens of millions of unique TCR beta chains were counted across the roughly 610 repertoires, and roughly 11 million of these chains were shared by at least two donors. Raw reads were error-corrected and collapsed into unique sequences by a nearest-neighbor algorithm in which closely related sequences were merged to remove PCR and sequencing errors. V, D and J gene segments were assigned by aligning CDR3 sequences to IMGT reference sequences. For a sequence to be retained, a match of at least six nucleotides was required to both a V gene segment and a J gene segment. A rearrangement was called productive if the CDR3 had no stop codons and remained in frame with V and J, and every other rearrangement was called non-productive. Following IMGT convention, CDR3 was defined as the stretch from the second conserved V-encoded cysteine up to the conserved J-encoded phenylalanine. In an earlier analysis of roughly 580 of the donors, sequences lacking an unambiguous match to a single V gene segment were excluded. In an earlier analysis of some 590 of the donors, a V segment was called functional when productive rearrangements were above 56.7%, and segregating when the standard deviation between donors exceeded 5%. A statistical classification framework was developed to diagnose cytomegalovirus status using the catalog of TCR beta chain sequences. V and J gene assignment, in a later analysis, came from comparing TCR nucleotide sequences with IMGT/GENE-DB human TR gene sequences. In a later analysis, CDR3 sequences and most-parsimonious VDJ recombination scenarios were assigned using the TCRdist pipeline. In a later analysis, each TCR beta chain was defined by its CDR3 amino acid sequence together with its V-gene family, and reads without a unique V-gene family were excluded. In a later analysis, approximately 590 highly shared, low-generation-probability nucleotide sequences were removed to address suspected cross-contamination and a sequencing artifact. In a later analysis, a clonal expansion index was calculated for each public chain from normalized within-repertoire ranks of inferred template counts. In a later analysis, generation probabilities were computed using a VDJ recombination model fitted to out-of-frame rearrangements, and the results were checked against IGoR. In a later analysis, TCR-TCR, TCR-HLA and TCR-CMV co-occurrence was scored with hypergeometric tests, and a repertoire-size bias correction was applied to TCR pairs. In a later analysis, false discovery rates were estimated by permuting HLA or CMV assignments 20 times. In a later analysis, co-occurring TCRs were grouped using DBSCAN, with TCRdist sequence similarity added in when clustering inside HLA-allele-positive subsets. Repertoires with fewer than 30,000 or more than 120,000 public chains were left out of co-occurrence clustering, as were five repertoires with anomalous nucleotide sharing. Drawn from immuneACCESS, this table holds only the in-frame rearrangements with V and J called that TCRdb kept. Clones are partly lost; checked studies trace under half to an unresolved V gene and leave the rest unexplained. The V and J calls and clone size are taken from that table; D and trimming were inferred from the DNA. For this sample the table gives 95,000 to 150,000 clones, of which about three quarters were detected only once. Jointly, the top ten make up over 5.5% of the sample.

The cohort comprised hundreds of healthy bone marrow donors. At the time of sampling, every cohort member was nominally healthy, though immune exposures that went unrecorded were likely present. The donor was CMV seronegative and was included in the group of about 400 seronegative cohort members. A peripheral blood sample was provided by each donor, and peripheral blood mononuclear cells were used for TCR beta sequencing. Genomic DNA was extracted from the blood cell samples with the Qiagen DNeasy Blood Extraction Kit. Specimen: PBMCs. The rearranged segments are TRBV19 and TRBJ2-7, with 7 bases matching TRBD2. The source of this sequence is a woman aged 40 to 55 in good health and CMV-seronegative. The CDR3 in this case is CASSISPSGSYEQYF. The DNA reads TGTGCCAGTAGTATTTCGCCTAGCGGATCCTACGAGCAGTACTTC. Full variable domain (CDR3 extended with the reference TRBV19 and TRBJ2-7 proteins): DGGITQSPKYLFRKEGQNVTLSCEQNLNHDAMYWYRQDPGQGLRLIYYSQIVNDFQKGDIAEGYSVSREKKESFPLTVTSAQKNPTAFYLCASSISPSGSYEQYFGPGTRLTVT.